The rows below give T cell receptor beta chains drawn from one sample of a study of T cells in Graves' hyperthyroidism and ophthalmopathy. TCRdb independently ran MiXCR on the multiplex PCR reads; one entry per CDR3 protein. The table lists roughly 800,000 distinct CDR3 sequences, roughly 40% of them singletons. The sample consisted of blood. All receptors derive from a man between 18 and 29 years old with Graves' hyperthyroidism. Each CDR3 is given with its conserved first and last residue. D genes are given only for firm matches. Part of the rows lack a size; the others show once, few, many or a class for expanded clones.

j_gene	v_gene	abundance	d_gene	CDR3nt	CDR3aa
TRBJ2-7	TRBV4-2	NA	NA	TGTGCCAGCAGCCAAGATGGGTCAGGGATTTACGAGCAGTACTTC	CASSQDGSGIYEQYF
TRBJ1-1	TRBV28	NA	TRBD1	TGTGCCAGCAGTCTAGTTGGGACAGGGGTCACTGAAGCTTTCTTT	CASSLVGTGVTEAFF
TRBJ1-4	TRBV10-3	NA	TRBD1	TGTGCCATCAGTGATATGGGACAGAAACTGTTTTTT	CAISDMGQKLFF
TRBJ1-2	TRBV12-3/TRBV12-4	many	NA	TGTGCCAGCAGTTTATCCGTGGGTGGAGGCTACACCTTC	CASSLSVGGGYTF
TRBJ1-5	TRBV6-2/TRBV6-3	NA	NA	TGTGCCAGCAGAGAAGGGCATCAGCCCCAGCATTTT	CASREGHQPQHF
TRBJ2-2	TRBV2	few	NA	TGTGCCAGCAGTCCAGATATCCCCGCGAACACCGGGGAGCTGTTTTTT	CASSPDIPANTGELFF
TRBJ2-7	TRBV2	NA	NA	TGTGCCAGCACCCCGACCTACGAGCAGTACTTC	CASTPTYEQYF
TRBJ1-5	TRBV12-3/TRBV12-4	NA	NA	TGTGCCAGCAGTCTTAGCCAAGGGGGGTTGCAGCCCCAGCATTTT	CASSLSQGGLQPQHF
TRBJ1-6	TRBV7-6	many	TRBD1	TGTGCCAGCAGCTGGACGGTGGGACAGGGGGCAAATTCACCCCTCCACTTT	CASSWTVGQGANSPLHF
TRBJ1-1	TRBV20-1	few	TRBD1	TGCAGTGCTCCCAGGGGGGCAGGGGGCCGTAAAACTGAAGCTTTCTTT	CSAPRGAGGRKTEAFF
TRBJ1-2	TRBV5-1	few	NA	TGCGCCAGCAGCGGAGAACACGTTAACTATGGCTACACCTTC	CASSGEHVNYGYTF
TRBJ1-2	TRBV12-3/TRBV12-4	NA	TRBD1	TGTGCCAGCAGCCAGTCGACAGGGGCGACCTATGGCTACACCTTC	CASSQSTGATYGYTF
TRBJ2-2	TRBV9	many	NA	TGTGCCAGCAGCGTAGTTCAGGCCACCGGGGAGCTGTTTTTT	CASSVVQATGELFF
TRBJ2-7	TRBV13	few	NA	TGTGCCAGCACCTCGACAGGCTCCTACGAGCAGTACTTC	CASTSTGSYEQYF
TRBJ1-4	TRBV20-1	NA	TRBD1	TGCAGCCCCCGGACAGGGGAGGGTGAAAAACTGTTTTTT	CSPRTGEGEKLFF
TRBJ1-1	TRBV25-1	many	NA	TGTGCCAGCAGTGAATGGGAGGGAAGAACTGAAGCTTTCTTT	CASSEWEGRTEAFF
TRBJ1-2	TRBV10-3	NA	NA	TGTGCCATCAGTGAGTCGATGGAGATCAATGGCTACACCTTC	CAISESMEINGYTF
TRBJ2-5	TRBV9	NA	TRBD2	TGTGCCAGCAGCGTAGCAGCGGGGGAGAAAGAGACCCAGTACTTC	CASSVAAGEKETQYF
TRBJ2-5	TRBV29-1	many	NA	TGCAGCGTTGAAGAGACCCAGTACTTC	CSVEETQYF
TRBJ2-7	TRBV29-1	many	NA	TGCAGCGTTGAATACGGATACGGAACCTCCTACGAGCAGTACTTC	CSVEYGYGTSYEQYF
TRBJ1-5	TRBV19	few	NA	TGTGCCAGTAGTATAGGCGGCGTTCAGCCCCAGCATTTT	CASSIGGVQPQHF
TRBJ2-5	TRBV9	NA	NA	TGTGCCAGCAGCGTGACGACAGAGGGGGAGACCCAGTACTTC	CASSVTTEGETQYF
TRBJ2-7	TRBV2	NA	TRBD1	TGTGCCAGCAGCGACCCGGGACAGACCTCCTACGAGCAGTACTTC	CASSDPGQTSYEQYF
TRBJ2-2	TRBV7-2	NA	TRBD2	TGTGCCAGCAGCTTAACGCCGCCAAGTAGCGGGAGGTTCACCGGGGAGCTGTTTTTT	CASSLTPPSSGRFTGELFF
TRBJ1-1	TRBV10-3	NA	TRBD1	TGTGCCGCCCAAAAACACTCGACAGGGCGGAACACTGAAGCTTTCTTT	CAAQKHSTGRNTEAFF
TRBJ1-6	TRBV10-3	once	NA	TGTGCCATCAGTGAGTCTGGGGCCATTAATTCACCCCTCCACTTT	CAISESGAINSPLHF
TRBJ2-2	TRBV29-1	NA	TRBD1	TGCAGCGTTTTGACAGGGGGTTTGGGAACCGGGGAGCTGTTTTTT	CSVLTGGLGTGELFF
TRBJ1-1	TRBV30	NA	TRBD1	TGTGCCTCTGGACAGGGTGTAGCTTTCTTT	CASGQGVAFF
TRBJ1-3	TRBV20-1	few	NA	TGCAGTGCTCGGGGACGACGGACCGAATTTGAAAACACCATATATTTT	CSARGRRTEFENTIYF
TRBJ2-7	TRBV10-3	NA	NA	TGTGCCACCGCCCCAGGGACACCGACCTACGAGCAGTACTTC	CATAPGTPTYEQYF
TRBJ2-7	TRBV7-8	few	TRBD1	TGTGCCAGCAGCTTAGGGGACAGGGTGCACGAGCAGTACTTC	CASSLGDRVHEQYF
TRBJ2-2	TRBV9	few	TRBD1	TGTGCCAGCAGCGCTCGACAGGGCGGGGAGCTGTTTTTT	CASSARQGGELFF
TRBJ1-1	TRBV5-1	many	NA	TGTGCCAGCAGCTTTGGGACTGAAGCTTTCTTT	CASSFGTEAFF
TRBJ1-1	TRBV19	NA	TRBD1	TGTGCCAGTAGTTGGACAGGGGGCTTCGTCCCGGACACTGAAGCTTTCTTT	CASSWTGGFVPDTEAFF
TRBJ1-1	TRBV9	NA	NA	TGTGCCAGCAGCGTAGGGACAGAGTATTCGAACACTGAAGCTTTCTTT	CASSVGTEYSNTEAFF
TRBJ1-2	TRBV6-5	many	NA	TGTGCCAGCAGTCCGGGGGGGGCGAATGGCTACACCTTC	CASSPGGANGYTF
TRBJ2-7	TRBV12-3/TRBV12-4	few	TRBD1	TGTGCCAGCAGGGGACAGACTACCTACGAGCAGTACTTC	CASRGQTTYEQYF
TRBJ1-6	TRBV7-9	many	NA	TGTGCCAGCAGCTTAGGGTGGTCGGGCGATTCACCCCTCCACTTT	CASSLGWSGDSPLHF
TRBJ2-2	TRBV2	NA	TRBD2	TGTGCCAGCGGGGAACTAGCGGGAGCCGGGGAGCTGTTTTTT	CASGELAGAGELFF
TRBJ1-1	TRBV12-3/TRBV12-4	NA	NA	TGTGCCAGCAGTTTGTGGAGGGCCGGCACTGAAGCTTTCTTT	CASSLWRAGTEAFF
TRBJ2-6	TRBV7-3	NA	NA	TGTGCCAGCAGCCGGGAGTGGTCTGGGGCCAACGTCCTGACTTTC	CASSREWSGANVLTF